A single sample gave rise to the 17 T cell receptor beta chains below, sequenced in a study of shared clonotypes between healthy human individuals (dated by TCRdb to about 2020). The library came from the immunoSEQ multiplex PCR assay. Entries here come from immuneACCESS through TCRdb and include only in-frame sequences with V and J called. Some clones fail to appear in such tables; in the studies checked, an unresolved V gene covers under half of the shortfall, and the cause of the remainder is unknown. This sample is represented by fewer than 600,000 clones; 70% to 80% of them were singletons. The ten largest clones add up to about 12% of the sample. Input material: PBMCs. Every receptor here comes from a woman between 40 and 55 years old in good health. Some clones in this sample may be carry-over from other donors' samples.

As to this clone: A far larger clone is only one base removed, so a read error is likely. The chain uses TRBV30 and TRBJ2-7; D might be TRBD1 or TRBD2, each matching 8 bases. Germline V gives CDR1 GTSNPN, CDR2 SVGIG (reference sequence). This CDR3 has 15 amino acids. This CDR3 is CARSRGQGLVEEQYF. CDR3 nucleotide sequence: TGTGCCCGGAGTCGAGGACAGGGACTAGTAGAGGAGCAGTACTTC.

V usage is TRBV7-3 and J usage is TRBJ2-6; D might be TRBD1 or TRBD2, each matching 5 bases. Per the germline V gene, CDR1 is SGHTA and CDR2 is FQGTGA. V dropped 4 bases and J dropped 0 bases, with 16 bases sitting between them. The CDR3 covers 18 residues. CDR3 nucleotides: TGTGCCAGCAGCTCCGACGGGGCCGCCCGCTCTGGGGCCAACGTCCTGACTTTC. It is translated as CASSSDGAARSGANVLTF. Supplemented by reference TRBV7-3 and TRBJ2-6, the full variable domain reads GAGVSQTPSNKVTEKGKYVELRCDPISGHTALYWYRQSLGQGPEFLIYFQGTGAADDSGLPNDRFFAVRPEGSVSTLKIQRTERGDSAVYLCASSSDGAARSGANVLTFGAGSRLTVL.

V gene TRBV7-9 combines with J gene TRBJ2-1, with a weak D call TRBD2 (7 bases). The CDR3 is 15 residues long. Germline CDR1 SEHNR, CDR2 FQNEAQ (reference sequence). Trimming pared 5 bases from V and 6 bases from J, leaving 17 bases between. CDR3 in amino acids: CASSGRGLPTNEQFF. The CDR3 bases are TGTGCCAGCAGCGGCAGGGGACTACCTACCAATGAGCAGTTCTTC.

The gene calls are TRBV13 and TRBJ2-2, with D possibly matching TRBD1 (5 bases). This CDR3 has 16 residues. The V end lost 5 bases, the J end lost 4 bases, and 17 bases lay between the germline ends. Germline lookup yields CDR1 PRHDT and CDR2 FYEKMQ (reference sequence). Here the CDR3 DNA reads TGTGCCAGCAGCCCCCCCGTGGTAAGGGGCACCGGGGAGCTGTTTTTT. Translating gives CASSPPVVRGTGELFF.

In its sample, this clone was seen once. The V and J genes are TRBV7-8 and TRBJ2-5; the D call may be TRBD1 or TRBD2 (7 bases each). The J call is in doubt because the DNA end fits TRBJ2-7 better. Per germline, CDR1 SGHVS and CDR2 FQNEAQ. The CDR3 extends over 14 amino acids. The CDR3 DNA is TGTGCCACCCGGAGGGGGCGGGAGTCGGGCGAGCAGTACTTC. This encodes CATRRGRESGEQYF.

The genes are TRBV6-1 and TRBJ2-5, with TRBD2 identical over 10 bases. The CDR3 extends over 14 amino acids. The V segment lost 6 bases and the J segment 6 bases; nucleotides outside the gene matches: 7. Germline CDR1 is MNHNS and CDR2 is SASEGT. As DNA, the CDR3 is TGTGCCAGCAGGGCCGGGACTAGCGAACAGACCCAGTACTTC. Translated: CASRAGTSEQTQYF.

This sequence joins TRBV6-1 and TRBJ2-5; no clear D. V was cut by 6 bases and J by 3 bases, with 11 bases left in between. Germline CDR1 reads MNHNS; CDR2 reads SASEGT. The CDR3 runs to 13 residues. The CDR3 DNA is TGTGCCAGCAGGTGGGCAGGAGAAGAGACCCAGTACTTC. Amino acid sequence: CASRWAGEETQYF.

The rearrangement joins TRBV9 to TRBJ2-5, with a tentative D call TRBD2 (6 bases). Between the trimmed V and J ends, which lost 2 bases and 5 bases, there was a span of 16 bases. Germline-derived CDR1 and CDR2 are SGDLS and YYNGEE. This CDR3 has 15 residues. The CDR3 DNA reads TGTGCCAGCAGCGTTTTTGGCGGGATGGGGGAGACCCAGTACTTC. Its translation: CASSVFGGMGETQYF.

The V and J genes are TRBV5-1 and TRBJ1-1; D may be TRBD1 (6 bases). The CDR3 spans 14 residues. Germline CDR1 is SGHRS and CDR2 is YFSETQ. The V and J ends lost 6 bases and 0 bases respectively, with 12 bases between them. CDR3 sequence (DNA): TGCGCCAGCACCAGACAGGATATGAACACTGAAGCTTTCTTT. Its protein is CASTRQDMNTEAFF.

This chain connects TRBV5-1 to TRBJ2-7, with TRBD2 identical over 9 bases. The CDR3 sequence is 14 residues long. Trimming took 2 bases from V and 3 from J; bases not matched to a gene: 3. CDR1 and CDR2 (germline): SGHRS, YFSETQ. CDR3: CASSLTSGRYEQYF. The CDR3 bases are TGCGCCAGCAGCTTAACTAGCGGGCGCTACGAGCAGTACTTC.

This chain joins TRBV10-3 and TRBJ1-2; 9 nucleotides match TRBD1. The germline CDR1 and CDR2 sequences are ENHRY and SYGVKD. V was pared by 4 bases and J by 6 bases, with 6 bases of the junction left unmatched. The CDR3 runs 14 residues. CDR3 residues: CAISGPGQGNGYTF. Here the CDR3 DNA reads TGTGCCATCAGTGGGCCGGGACAGGGAAATGGCTACACCTTC.

V usage is TRBV5-1 and J usage is TRBJ2-3; D is uncertain. CDR1 and CDR2 from the germline V gene are SGHRS and YFSETQ. Trimming pared 0 bases from V and 1 base from J, leaving 9 bases between. The CDR3 runs to 15 residues. The CDR3 nucleotides read TGCGCCAGCAGCTTGGGGGGATCCGGCACAGATACGCAGTATTTT. Amino acid sequence: CASSLGGSGTDTQYF.

The J gene is TRBJ1-2, the V gene TRBV4-2; a weak D match, TRBD1 (6 bases). Germline CDR1 LGHNA, CDR2 YNFKEQ. Trimming removed 2 bases from V and 4 bases from J, with 14 bases in between. The CDR3 is made up of 15 amino acids. Here the CDR3 DNA reads TGTGCCAGCAGCCAACGACACAGGGACTTCTATGGCTACACCTTC. It codes for CASSQRHRDFYGYTF.

This chain joins TRBV2 and TRBJ2-2; unclear D gene. Trimming stripped 3 bases from V and 3 bases from J, with 11 bases between. CDR1 is SNHLY and CDR2 is FYNNEI in the germline V gene. This CDR3 has 15 amino acids. CDR3 region: CASSDSQADTGELFF. CDR3 DNA: TGTGCCAGCAGTGACAGTCAGGCGGACACCGGGGAGCTGTTTTTT.

The chain links TRBV7-9 to TRBJ2-7; D gene uncertain. Germline CDR1 and CDR2: SEHNR and FQNEAQ (reference sequence). V gave up 5 bases and J gave up 0 bases, with 8 bases separating them. The CDR3 covers 13 residues. The CDR3 bases are TGTGCCAGCAGCCCGGACGGCTCCTACGAGCAGTACTTC. This translates into CASSPDGSYEQYF.

This clone was counted a few times. The chain is built from TRBV15 and TRBJ1-1, with D uncertain. From germline, CDR1 is LNHNV and CDR2 YYDKDF (reference sequence). The CDR3 is 16 amino acids. The germline V and J ends were trimmed by 1 base and 1 base, with 13 bases remaining between them. The DNA of the CDR3 is TGTGCCACCAGCAGAGGGGGAAGTCTGGCGAACACTGAAGCTTTCTTT. Translated, it gives CATSRGGSLANTEAFF.

This chain uses TRBV18 with TRBJ1-2; D is ambiguous. This CDR3 is 13 amino acids long. The ends were cut back, 2 bases at V and 5 bases at J, with 9 bases in the middle. CDR1 is KGHSH, CDR2 LQKENI, per germline. The CDR3 here is CASSPEQRYGYTF. Written as DNA, the CDR3 is TGTGCCAGCTCACCAGAGCAGCGATATGGCTACACCTTC. Filled out from reference TRBV18 and TRBJ1-2, the complete variable domain reads NAGVMQNPRHLVRRRGQEARLRCSPMKGHSHVYWYRQLPEEGLKFMVYLQKENIIDESGMPKERFSAEFPKEGPSILRIQQVVRGDSAAYFCASSPEQRYGYTFGSGTRLTVV.